This T cell receptor (beta chain) was found in a study of blood T cell repertoires in COVID-19. About the research overall: Spain, Italy and the United States supplied samples that represented acute and convalescent COVID-19.

This clone was counted only a few times. Sequenced by immunoSEQ multiplex PCR; TCRdb stores in-frame clones only, minus some. This table holds 50,000 or so clones, approximately 83% found once. This clonotype was sampled from a man aged 40-50 years with acute or convalescent COVID-19. The sequenced material came from peripheral blood.

The CDR3 reads CSASPQGLYGYTF. CDR3 in DNA: TGCAGTGCTAGTCCGCAGGGTCTCTATGGCTACACCTTC. The chain carries TRBV20-1 and TRBJ1-2; maybe TRBD1 (5 bases). The CDR3 has 13 residues. Trimming took 3 bases from V and 4 from J, leaving 12 bases between them. CDR1 is DFQATT, CDR2 SNEGSKA, per germline (reference sequence).